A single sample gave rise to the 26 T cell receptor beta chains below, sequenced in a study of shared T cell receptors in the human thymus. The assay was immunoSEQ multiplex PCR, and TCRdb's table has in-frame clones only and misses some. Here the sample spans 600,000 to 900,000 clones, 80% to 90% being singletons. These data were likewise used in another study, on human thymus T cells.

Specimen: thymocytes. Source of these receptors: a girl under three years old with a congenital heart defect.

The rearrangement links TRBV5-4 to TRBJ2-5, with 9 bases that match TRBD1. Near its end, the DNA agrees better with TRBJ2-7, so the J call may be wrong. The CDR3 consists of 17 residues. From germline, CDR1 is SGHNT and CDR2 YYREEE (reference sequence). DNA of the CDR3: TGTGCCAGCAGTCACGACCGGGACAGGGTCCCTCCCTACGAGCAGTACTTC. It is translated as CASSHDRDRVPPYEQYF.

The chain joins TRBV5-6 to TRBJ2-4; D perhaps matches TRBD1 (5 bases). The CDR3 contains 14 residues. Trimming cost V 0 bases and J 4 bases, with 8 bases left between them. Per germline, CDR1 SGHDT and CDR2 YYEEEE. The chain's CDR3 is CASSLGQGKNIQYF. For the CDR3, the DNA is TGTGCCAGCAGCTTGGGGCAGGGAAAAAACATTCAGTACTTC.

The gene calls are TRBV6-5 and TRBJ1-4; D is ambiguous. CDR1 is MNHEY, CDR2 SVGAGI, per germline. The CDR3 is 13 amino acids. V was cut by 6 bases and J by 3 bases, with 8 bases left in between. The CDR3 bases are TGTGCCAGCAGCCCCGGGTCTAATGAAAAACTGTTTTTT. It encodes CASSPGSNEKLFF.

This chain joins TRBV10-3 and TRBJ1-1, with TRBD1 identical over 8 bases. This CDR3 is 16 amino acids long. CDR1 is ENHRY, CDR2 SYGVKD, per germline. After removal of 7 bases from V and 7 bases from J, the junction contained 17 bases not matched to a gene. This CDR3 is CAIKGGTGGPKSEAFF. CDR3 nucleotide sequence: TGTGCCATCAAGGGAGGGACAGGTGGACCGAAAAGTGAAGCTTTCTTT.

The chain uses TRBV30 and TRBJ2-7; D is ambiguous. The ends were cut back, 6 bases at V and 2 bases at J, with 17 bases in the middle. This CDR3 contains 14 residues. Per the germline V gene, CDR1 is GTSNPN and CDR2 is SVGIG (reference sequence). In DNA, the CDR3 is TGTGCCTGTCCCCGGCGAGGAAATCCCTACGAGCAGTACTTC. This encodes CACPRRGNPYEQYF. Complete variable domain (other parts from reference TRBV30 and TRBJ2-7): SQTIHQWPATLVQPVGSPLSLECTVEGTSNPNLYWYRQAAGRGLQLLFYSVGIGQISSEVPQNLSASRPQDRQFILSSKKLLLSDSGFYLCACPRRGNPYEQYFGPGTRLTVT.

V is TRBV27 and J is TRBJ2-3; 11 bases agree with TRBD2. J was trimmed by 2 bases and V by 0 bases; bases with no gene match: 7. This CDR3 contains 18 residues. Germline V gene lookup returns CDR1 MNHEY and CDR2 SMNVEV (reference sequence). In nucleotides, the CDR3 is TGTGCCAGCAGTTTATCTTTTCTAGCGGGGGGACACACAGATACGCAGTATTTT. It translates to CASSLSFLAGGHTDTQYF.

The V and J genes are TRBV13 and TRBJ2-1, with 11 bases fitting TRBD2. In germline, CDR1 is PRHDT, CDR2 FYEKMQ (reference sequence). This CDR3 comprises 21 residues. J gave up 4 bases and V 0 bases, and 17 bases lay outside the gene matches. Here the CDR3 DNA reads TGTGCCAGCAGCTTAGGCCGTGGGACTAGCGGTCAATCAACGGGTTACAATGAGCAGTTCTTC. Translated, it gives CASSLGRGTSGQSTGYNEQFF.

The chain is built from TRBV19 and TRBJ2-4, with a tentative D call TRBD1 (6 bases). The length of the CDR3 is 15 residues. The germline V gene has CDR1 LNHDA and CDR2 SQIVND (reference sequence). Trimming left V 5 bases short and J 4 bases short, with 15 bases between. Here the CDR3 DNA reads TGTGCCAGTAGTCACAGGGCGAAGGCTAAAAACATTCAGTACTTC. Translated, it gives CASSHRAKAKNIQYF.

Here the CDR3 reads CASSLTPLSGAEKLFF. CDR3 in DNA: TGTGCCAGCAGCTTAACGCCGTTGTCGGGAGCTGAAAAACTGTTTTTT. The V and J genes are TRBV6-6 and TRBJ1-4; D is uncertain. The CDR3 totals 16 residues. Looked up from germline, CDR1 is MNHNY and CDR2 is SVGAGI (reference sequence). V lost 6 bases and J lost 7, with 21 bases in between.

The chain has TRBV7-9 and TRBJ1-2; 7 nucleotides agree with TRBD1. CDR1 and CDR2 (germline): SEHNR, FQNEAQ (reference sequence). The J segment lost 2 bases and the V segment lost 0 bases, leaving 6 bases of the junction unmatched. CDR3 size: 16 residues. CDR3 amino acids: CASSLAQGQRNYGYTF. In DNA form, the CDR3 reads TGTGCCAGCAGCTTAGCCCAGGGACAGCGAAACTATGGCTACACCTTC.

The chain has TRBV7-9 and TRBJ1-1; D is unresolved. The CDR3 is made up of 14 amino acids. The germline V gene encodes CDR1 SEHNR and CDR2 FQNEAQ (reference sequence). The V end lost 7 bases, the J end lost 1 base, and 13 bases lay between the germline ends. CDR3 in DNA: TGTGCCAGCACCCCCGGCGGAAAGAACACTGAAGCTTTCTTT. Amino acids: CASTPGGKNTEAFF.

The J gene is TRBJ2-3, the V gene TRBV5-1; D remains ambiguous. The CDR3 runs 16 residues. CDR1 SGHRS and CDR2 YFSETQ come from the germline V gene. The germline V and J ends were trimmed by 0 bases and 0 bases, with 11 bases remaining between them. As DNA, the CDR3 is TGCGCCAGCAGCTTGGAGGCGGCTACTAGCACAGATACGCAGTATTTT. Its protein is CASSLEAATSTDTQYF.

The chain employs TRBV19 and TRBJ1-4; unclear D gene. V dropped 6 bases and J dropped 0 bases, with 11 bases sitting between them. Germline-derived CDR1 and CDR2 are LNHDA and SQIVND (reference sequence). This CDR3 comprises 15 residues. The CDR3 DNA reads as TGTGCCAGTAGCCTGACGAGGGCAACTAATGAAAAACTGTTTTTT. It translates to CASSLTRATNEKLFF.

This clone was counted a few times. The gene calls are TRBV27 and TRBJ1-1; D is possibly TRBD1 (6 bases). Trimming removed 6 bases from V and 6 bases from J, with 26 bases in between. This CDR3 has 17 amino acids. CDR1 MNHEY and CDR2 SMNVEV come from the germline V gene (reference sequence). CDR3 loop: CASRGPVGQWVNAEAFF. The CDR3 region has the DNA TGTGCCAGCAGAGGTCCCGTTGGACAGTGGGTTAACGCTGAAGCTTTCTTT.

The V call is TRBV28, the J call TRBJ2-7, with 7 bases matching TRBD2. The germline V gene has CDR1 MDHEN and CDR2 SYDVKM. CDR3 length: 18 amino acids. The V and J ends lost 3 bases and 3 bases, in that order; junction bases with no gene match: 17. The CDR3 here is CASSFQRGLRAGYYEQYF. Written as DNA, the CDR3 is TGTGCCAGCAGTTTCCAGCGGGGCCTCCGGGCGGGATACTACGAGCAGTACTTC.

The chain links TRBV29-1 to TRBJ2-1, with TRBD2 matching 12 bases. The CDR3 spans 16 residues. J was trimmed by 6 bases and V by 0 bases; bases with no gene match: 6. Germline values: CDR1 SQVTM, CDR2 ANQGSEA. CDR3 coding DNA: TGCAGCGTTGAAGATAGCTCTAGCGGGGGGGCCAATGAGCAGTTCTTC. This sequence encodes CSVEDSSSGGANEQFF.

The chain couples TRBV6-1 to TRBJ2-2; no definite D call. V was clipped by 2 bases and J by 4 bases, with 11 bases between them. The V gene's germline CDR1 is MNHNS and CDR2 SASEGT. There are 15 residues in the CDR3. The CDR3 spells CASSERPTGTGELFF. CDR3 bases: TGTGCCAGCAGTGAAAGGCCGACGGGCACCGGGGAGCTGTTTTTT.

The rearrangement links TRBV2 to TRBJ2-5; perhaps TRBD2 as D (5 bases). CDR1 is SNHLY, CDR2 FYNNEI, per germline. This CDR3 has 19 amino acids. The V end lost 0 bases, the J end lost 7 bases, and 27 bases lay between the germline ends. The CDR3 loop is CASSEALNTKDPTGGTQYF. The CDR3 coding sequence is TGTGCCAGCAGTGAAGCACTCAACACCAAGGACCCAACTGGAGGGACCCAGTACTTC. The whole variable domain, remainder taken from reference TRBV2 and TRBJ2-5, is EPEVTQTPSHQVTQMGQEVILRCVPISNHLYFYWYRQILGQKVEFLVSFYNNEISEKSEIFDDQFSVERPDGSNFTLKIRSTKLEDSAMYFCASSEALNTKDPTGGTQYFGPGTRLLVL.

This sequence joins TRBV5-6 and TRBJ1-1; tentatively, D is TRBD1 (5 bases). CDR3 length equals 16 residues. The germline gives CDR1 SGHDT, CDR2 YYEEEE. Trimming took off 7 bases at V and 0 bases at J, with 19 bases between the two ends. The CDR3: CASRMTPGGVNTEAFF. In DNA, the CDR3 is TGTGCCAGCCGAATGACTCCGGGAGGGGTGAACACTGAAGCTTTCTTT.

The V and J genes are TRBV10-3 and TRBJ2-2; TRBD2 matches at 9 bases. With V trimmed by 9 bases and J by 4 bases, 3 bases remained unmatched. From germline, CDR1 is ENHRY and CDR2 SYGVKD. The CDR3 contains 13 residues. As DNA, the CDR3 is TGTGCCATAGCGGGGGGTTTCACCGGGGAGCTGTTTTTT. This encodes CAIAGGFTGELFF.

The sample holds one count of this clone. CDR3 in amino acids: CASSLWAPGRSYNEQFF. CDR3 nucleotide sequence: TGTGCCAGCAGCTTGTGGGCCCCAGGGCGGTCCTACAATGAGCAGTTCTTC. The chain is built from TRBV5-4 and TRBJ2-1; a weak D match, TRBD1 (5 bases). The CDR3 extends over 17 amino acids. Germline V gives CDR1 SGHNT, CDR2 YYREEE (reference sequence). Deletions cut 1 base from V and 1 base from J, with 15 bases between.

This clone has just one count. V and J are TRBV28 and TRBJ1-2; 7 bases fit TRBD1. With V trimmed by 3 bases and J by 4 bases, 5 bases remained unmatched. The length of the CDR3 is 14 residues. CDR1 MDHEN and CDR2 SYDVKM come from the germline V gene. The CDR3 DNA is TGTGCCAGCAGTTTGGAGAGGGGGCTCTATGGCTACACCTTC. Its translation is CASSLERGLYGYTF.

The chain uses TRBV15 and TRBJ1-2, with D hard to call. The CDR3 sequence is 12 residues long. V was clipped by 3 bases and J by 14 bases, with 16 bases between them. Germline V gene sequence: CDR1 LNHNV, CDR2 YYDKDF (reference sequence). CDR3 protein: CATSRTTGESTF. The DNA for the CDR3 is TGTGCCACCAGCAGGACTACTGGGGAAAGTACCTTC.

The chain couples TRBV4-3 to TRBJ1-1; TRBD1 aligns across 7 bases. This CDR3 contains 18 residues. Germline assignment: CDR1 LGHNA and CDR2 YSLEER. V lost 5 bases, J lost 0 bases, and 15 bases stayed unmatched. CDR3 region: CASSYYKGQTIMNTEAFF. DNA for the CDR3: TGCGCCAGCAGCTACTATAAGGGACAGACTATAATGAACACTGAAGCTTTCTTT.

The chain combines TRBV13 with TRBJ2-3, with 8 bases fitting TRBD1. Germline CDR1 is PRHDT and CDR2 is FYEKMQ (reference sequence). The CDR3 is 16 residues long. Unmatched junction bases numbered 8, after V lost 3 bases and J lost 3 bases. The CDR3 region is CASSFRTGRGTDTQYF. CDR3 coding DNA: TGTGCCAGCAGCTTCCGGACAGGGCGAGGAACAGATACGCAGTATTTT.

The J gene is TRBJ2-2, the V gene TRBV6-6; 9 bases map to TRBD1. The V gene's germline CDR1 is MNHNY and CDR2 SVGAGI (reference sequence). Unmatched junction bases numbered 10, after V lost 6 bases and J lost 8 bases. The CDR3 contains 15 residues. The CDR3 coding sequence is TGTGCCAGCAGCCACAGACAGGGGGGTAGGGGGGAGCTGTTTTTT. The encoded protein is CASSHRQGGRGELFF.